Below, 17 T cell receptor beta chains from the same sample are listed, as sequenced in a study of identical twins. Using its own MiXCR run on the 5' RACE reads, TCRdb lists one record per CDR3 protein. The data show some 560,000 distinct CDR3 sequences, approximately 10% seen once. This same sample was also part of a study on yellow fever vaccine responses in identical twins.

The sequenced sample consisted of PBMCs. Every receptor here comes from a woman under 30 in good health.

J is TRBJ2-7 and V is TRBV12-3 or TRBV12-4, with no clear D. The CDR3 has 17 amino acids. Trimming cost V 1 base and J 2 bases, with 18 bases left between them. CDR3 DNA sequence: TGTGCCAGCAGTTTAGACCCCTGGATCGGCACTACCTACGAGCAGTACTTC. It encodes CASSLDPWIGTTYEQYF.

This clonotype was detected only a few times. The J gene is TRBJ2-5, the V gene TRBV7-9; D is unclear. Germline CDR1 reads SEHNR; CDR2 reads FQNEAQ (reference sequence). The CDR3 consists of 15 residues. V shed 0 bases and J shed 5 bases, with 13 bases lying between them. The CDR3 loop is CASSLASLSRETQYF. CDR3 bases: TGTGCCAGCAGCTTAGCCTCCTTGTCTCGGGAGACCCAGTACTTC.

The sample holds many counts of this clonotype. This chain uses TRBV7-2 with TRBJ1-1; D remains unclear. V gave up 3 bases and J gave up 7 bases, with 18 bases separating them. From germline, CDR1 is SGHTA and CDR2 FQGNSA. CDR3 length: 15 residues. In nucleotides, the CDR3 is TGTGCCAGCAGCTTGGGTGTGGGAGAAACCTATGAAGCTTTCTTT. Protein: CASSLGVGETYEAFF.

J is TRBJ2-7 and V is TRBV20-1, with 9 bases identical to TRBD1. The CDR3 runs to 14 residues. V gave up 1 base and J gave up 4 bases; unmatched junction bases: 5. Germline-derived CDR1 and CDR2 are DFQATT and SNEGSKA (reference sequence). This CDR3 is CSARVVQGAYEQYF. The CDR3 DNA follows: TGCAGTGCTAGAGTGGTACAGGGGGCTTACGAGCAGTACTTC.

The chain has TRBV5-6 and TRBJ2-4; D is perhaps TRBD1 or TRBD2 (5 bases each). V was clipped by 4 bases and J by 2 bases, with 10 bases between them. Germline values: CDR1 SGHDT, CDR2 YYEEEE. The CDR3 length is 14 residues. CDR3 coding DNA: TGTGCCAGCAGCAACTGGGGGTCCAAAAACATTCAGTACTTC. It codes for CASSNWGSKNIQYF.

CDR3 loop: CASKGQGRGTGELFF. The CDR3 DNA reads TGTGCCAGCAAAGGACAGGGAAGAGGCACCGGGGAGCTGTTTTTT. The V gene is TRBV12-3 or TRBV12-4, the J gene TRBJ2-2, with 8 positions matching TRBD1. V lost 7 bases and J lost 4; bases outside the gene matches: 8. CDR3 length equals 15 residues.

This clonotype was seen a handful of times. This chain joins TRBV27 and TRBJ2-7; maybe TRBD1 (6 bases). Germline V gives CDR1 MNHEY, CDR2 SMNVEV (reference sequence). The CDR3 length is 16 residues. V gave up 3 bases and J gave up 6 bases, with 21 bases separating them. The CDR3 nucleotides are TGTGCCAGCAGTTTCGAGCCTACAGGGAGATCTTTCGAGCAGTACTTC. Protein: CASSFEPTGRSFEQYF.

Ten or more counts support this clonotype. The V and J genes are TRBV24-1 and TRBJ2-1; D is perhaps TRBD2 (6 bases). CDR1 and CDR2 from the germline V gene are KGHDR and SFDVKD. CDR3 size: 15 residues. Trimming removed 3 bases from V and 5 bases from J, with 13 bases in between. CDR3 sequence reads: CATSDPGTLNNEQFF. CDR3 sequence (DNA): TGTGCCACCAGTGATCCCGGGACTCTAAACAATGAGCAGTTCTTC.

In this sample, this clonotype turned up many times. The V gene is TRBV10-2, the J gene TRBJ2-3, with 12 bases matching TRBD2. CDR1 is WSHSY and CDR2 is SAAADI in the germline V gene. This CDR3 contains 18 residues. The trim removed 3 bases at V and 5 bases at J, leaving 12 bases unmatched. The CDR3 is CASSDPSGRAAPLDTQYF. The CDR3 DNA follows: TGCGCCAGCAGTGACCCTAGCGGGAGGGCCGCCCCACTAGATACGCAGTATTTT.

This clonotype has a handful of counts. This chain connects TRBV10-3 to TRBJ1-2; 9 nucleotides align to TRBD1. J gave up 5 bases and V 4 bases, and 5 bases lay outside the gene matches. The CDR3 is 14 residues long. The V gene's germline CDR1 is ENHRY and CDR2 SYGVKD. CDR3 nucleotides: TGTGCCATCAGTGGGGGGACAGGGTTGTATGGCTACACCTTC. Its translation: CAISGGTGLYGYTF.

This clonotype was seen a handful of times. The chain is built from TRBV10-2 and TRBJ2-7; 9 positions match TRBD2. Trimming cost V 0 bases and J 1 base; bases outside gene matches: 4. Germline V gene sequence: CDR1 WSHSY, CDR2 SAAADI. The CDR3 length is 16 residues. The CDR3 protein is CASSESIAGASYEQYF. In DNA form, the CDR3 reads TGCGCCAGCAGTGAGTCAATAGCGGGAGCTTCCTACGAGCAGTACTTC.

This clonotype has more than one count but fewer than ten. V and J are TRBV9 and TRBJ1-5; D gene ambiguous. Germline CDR1 SGDLS, CDR2 YYNGEE. The germline V and J ends were trimmed by 2 bases and 3 bases, with 6 bases remaining between them. The CDR3 loop spans 13 amino acids. The CDR3 DNA is TGTGCCAGCAGCGTGGGTGACAATCAGCCCCAGCATTTT. Translated: CASSVGDNQPQHF.

This clonotype has at least ten counts. This chain joins TRBV12-3 or TRBV12-4 and TRBJ2-3; 7 bases line up with TRBD1. This CDR3 comprises 15 residues. The junction had 7 bases not matched to a gene; V was cut back by 6 bases and J by 1 base. The CDR3 reads CASSQGVGRTDTQYF. DNA of the CDR3: TGTGCCAGCAGCCAGGGGGTGGGTCGCACAGATACGCAGTATTTT.

This clonotype occurred many times. The chain couples TRBV2 to TRBJ2-2, with 7 bases that match TRBD2. The CDR3 totals 15 residues. Germline CDR1 and CDR2: SNHLY and FYNNEI. The ends lost 4 bases at V and 0 bases at J; junction bases unmatched: 2. CDR3 nucleotide sequence: TGTGCCAGCAGTGCAGCGGGGACGAACACCGGGGAGCTGTTTTTT. Its protein is CASSAAGTNTGELFF.

This clonotype was counted only a few times. This chain uses TRBV7-8 with TRBJ2-7, with D hard to call. CDR3 length equals 13 residues. Per germline, CDR1 SGHVS and CDR2 FQNEAQ. V shed 2 bases and J shed 6 bases, with 11 bases lying between them. The CDR3 here is CASSLTAVTEQYF. For the CDR3, the DNA is TGTGCCAGCAGCTTAACCGCTGTCACCGAGCAGTACTTC.

This clonotype was detected a few times. The chain uses TRBV6-2 or TRBV6-3 and TRBJ2-3; 8 bases are shared with TRBD1. The CDR3 runs 15 residues. V was clipped by 9 bases and J by 0 bases; unmatched bases: 8. Germline CDR1 and CDR2: MNHEY and SVGEGT. The CDR3 coding sequence is TGTGCCAGTAAAATCCAGGGGGCGAGCACAGATACGCAGTATTTT. It specifies CASKIQGASTDTQYF.

This clonotype occurred many times. The V call is TRBV20-1, the J call TRBJ2-5; 14 bases match TRBD2. Germline values: CDR1 DFQATT, CDR2 SNEGSKA (reference sequence). The CDR3 is made up of 17 amino acids. Unmatched junction bases numbered 12, after V lost 4 bases and J lost 5 bases. The CDR3 here is CSATIPTSGRADETQYF. CDR3 sequence (DNA): TGCAGTGCTACGATCCCGACTAGCGGGAGGGCCGATGAGACCCAGTACTTC.